A single sample gave rise to the 17 T cell receptor beta chains below, sequenced in a study of blood T cell repertoires in COVID-19. Libraries were prepared by immunoSEQ multiplex PCR; TCRdb keeps only in-frame clonotypes and omits some of them. This table has 150,000 to 200,000 clones, roughly 80% appearing once. The sequencing sample was made of peripheral blood. Source of these receptors: a woman aged 25 to 39 with acute or convalescent COVID-19.

The chain uses TRBV9 and TRBJ2-1; D perhaps matches TRBD1 (6 bases). V dropped 2 bases and J dropped 0 bases, with 9 bases sitting between them. This CDR3 is built from 15 residues. Germline assignment: CDR1 SGDLS and CDR2 YYNGEE. CDR3 region: CASSVGTNSYNEQFF. DNA for the CDR3: TGTGCCAGCAGCGTCGGGACAAACTCCTACAATGAGCAGTTCTTC.

The chain joins TRBV4-2 to TRBJ2-7; the D gene is possibly TRBD2 (5 bases). CDR3 length equals 13 residues. Germline-derived CDR1 and CDR2 are LGHNA and YNFKEQ. Between the trimmed V and J ends, which lost 4 bases and 2 bases, there was a span of 9 bases. Here the CDR3 reads CASSLGSTYEQYF. CDR3 bases: TGTGCCAGCAGCCTTGGGAGTACCTACGAGCAGTACTTC.

In DNA, the CDR3 is TGTGCCATCAGCCCCCGAAGGGAGAAGGGCGGGGAGCTGTTTTTT. Protein sequence: CAISPRREKGGELFF. This chain uses TRBV10-3 with TRBJ2-2; the D gene is possibly TRBD2 (5 bases). The CDR3 runs to 15 residues. The V gene's germline CDR1 is ENHRY and CDR2 SYGVKD. Trimming shortened V by 6 bases and J by 7 bases, and 18 bases separated the two germline ends.

This chain connects TRBV27 to TRBJ2-3; TRBD1 agrees at 8 bases. The CDR3 extends over 15 amino acids. The germline CDR1 and CDR2 sequences are MNHEY and SMNVEV (reference sequence). With 3 bases clipped from V and 4 bases from J, the junction kept 6 bases outside the gene matches. CDR3 amino acids: CASSFRTGLADTQYF. Here the CDR3 DNA reads TGTGCCAGCAGTTTCCGGACAGGGTTAGCAGATACGCAGTATTTT.

The rearrangement uses TRBV5-1 and TRBJ2-7; 9 bases match TRBD1. With 5 bases clipped from V and 2 bases from J, the junction kept 5 bases outside the gene matches. In germline, CDR1 is SGHRS, CDR2 YFSETQ. This CDR3 has 14 residues. CDR3 loop: CASSPGTGTYEQYF. The CDR3, as DNA: TGCGCCAGCAGTCCAGGGACAGGGACCTACGAGCAGTACTTC.

The chain couples TRBV7-6 to TRBJ2-1; perhaps TRBD2 as D (7 bases). From germline, CDR1 is SGHVS and CDR2 FNYEAQ. The V end was cut by 3 bases, the J end by 0 bases, with 9 bases between. The CDR3 runs to 15 residues. The CDR3 here is CASSFGGRSYNEQFF. As DNA, the CDR3 is TGTGCCAGCAGCTTCGGGGGGCGCTCCTACAATGAGCAGTTCTTC.

The V and J genes are TRBV28 and TRBJ1-2; D is ambiguous. This CDR3 spans 15 amino acids. CDR1 and CDR2 (germline): MDHEN, SYDVKM. Trimming took 6 bases from V and 4 from J, leaving 18 bases between them. CDR3: CASSPQWAGSYGYTF. DNA of the CDR3: TGTGCCAGCAGCCCACAGTGGGCGGGATCCTATGGCTACACCTTC.

The table lists this clone with a few counts. V is TRBV7-2 and J is TRBJ2-2, with D unresolved. CDR3 length: 14 residues. Germline CDR1 reads SGHTA; CDR2 reads FQGNSA. Trimming shortened V by 3 bases and J by 3 bases, and 8 bases separated the two germline ends. As DNA, the CDR3 is TGTGCCAGCAGCTTTAAATCGGACACCGGGGAGCTGTTTTTT. Translation: CASSFKSDTGELFF.

The chain joins TRBV2 to TRBJ1-1, with a weak D call TRBD1 (6 bases). This CDR3 is built from 14 residues. Per germline, CDR1 SNHLY and CDR2 FYNNEI. Trimming shortened V by 6 bases and J by 2 bases, and 13 bases separated the two germline ends. CDR3 nucleotide sequence: TGTGCCAGCAGGACCACAGGGTTCAACACTGAAGCTTTCTTT. Encoded protein: CASRTTGFNTEAFF.

The chain combines TRBV4-3 with TRBJ2-2; D not certain. The V end was cut by 0 bases, the J end by 4 bases, with 18 bases between. This CDR3 is 18 amino acids long. The germline V gene has CDR1 LGHNA and CDR2 YSLEER. The CDR3 DNA follows: TGCGCCAGCAGCCAAGATGTTTGGATAGGCCGAGGCACCGGGGAGCTGTTTTTT. As protein: CASSQDVWIGRGTGELFF.

This CDR3 is CASSSPSGRTYEQYF. The CDR3, as DNA: TGTGCCAGCAGCTCCCCTAGCGGGAGGACCTACGAGCAGTACTTC. The genes are TRBV28 and TRBJ2-7; 11 bases align to TRBD2. The CDR3 runs to 15 residues. Germline V CDR1 and CDR2: MDHEN, SYDVKM. Unmatched junction bases numbered 6, after V lost 6 bases and J lost 2 bases.

This clone was seen more than once but under ten times. The chain is built from TRBV3-1 (or the pseudogene TRBV3-2) and TRBJ1-1; D is ambiguous. Trimming took off 1 base at V and 7 bases at J, with 13 bases between the two ends. The CDR3 spans 14 residues. Per germline, CDR1 LGHDT and CDR2 YNNKEL (reference sequence). The CDR3 nucleotides are TGTGCCAGCAGCCAAGTTGCGGGATATGGTGAAGCTTTCTTT. This encodes CASSQVAGYGEAFF.

The V gene is TRBV27, the J gene TRBJ2-1, with TRBD2 matching 9 bases. Per germline, CDR1 MNHEY and CDR2 SMNVEV (reference sequence). The CDR3 consists of 18 residues. V lost 2 bases and J lost 8; bases outside the gene matches: 16. The CDR3 DNA reads TGTGCCAGCAGTTTAAGGGGGGGGAGCGGGAGGACCGTCCATGAGCAGTTCTTC. It codes for CASSLRGGSGRTVHEQFF.

V and J are TRBV11-3 and TRBJ1-3, with a tentative D call TRBD1 (5 bases). Trimming took 2 bases from V and 2 from J, leaving 10 bases between them. The germline CDR1 and CDR2 sequences are SGHNT and YENEEA. This CDR3 spans 15 amino acids. The DNA of the CDR3 is TGTGCCAGCAGCTTACAGGGTCCCCCTGGAAACACCATATATTTT. It specifies CASSLQGPPGNTIYF.

V usage is TRBV6-6 and J usage is TRBJ2-3; D call uncertain. The germline CDR1 and CDR2 sequences are MNHNY and SVGAGI (reference sequence). The CDR3 is made up of 13 amino acids. Trimming shortened V by 6 bases and J by 1 base, and 8 bases separated the two germline ends. CDR3 residues: CASRQTGTDTQYF. The CDR3 bases are TGTGCCAGCAGACAGACGGGCACAGATACGCAGTATTTT.

This chain links TRBV7-8 with TRBJ1-1, with D possibly matching TRBD1 (5 bases). Per the germline V gene, CDR1 is SGHVS and CDR2 is FQNEAQ. V lost 1 base, J lost 6 bases, and 9 bases lay in between. The CDR3 loop spans 13 amino acids. The CDR3 coding sequence is TGTGCCAGCAGCTTAGTGGGACTATCTGAAGCTTTCTTT. Residues: CASSLVGLSEAFF.

The chain recombines TRBV7-2 with TRBJ2-3; tentatively, D is TRBD2 (5 bases). The ends were cut back, 3 bases at V and 6 bases at J, with 13 bases in the middle. The CDR3 consists of 14 residues. In germline, CDR1 is SGHTA, CDR2 FQGNSA. This CDR3 reads CASSFGMFRDTQYF. The CDR3 DNA is TGTGCCAGCAGCTTCGGGATGTTCAGGGATACGCAGTATTTT.